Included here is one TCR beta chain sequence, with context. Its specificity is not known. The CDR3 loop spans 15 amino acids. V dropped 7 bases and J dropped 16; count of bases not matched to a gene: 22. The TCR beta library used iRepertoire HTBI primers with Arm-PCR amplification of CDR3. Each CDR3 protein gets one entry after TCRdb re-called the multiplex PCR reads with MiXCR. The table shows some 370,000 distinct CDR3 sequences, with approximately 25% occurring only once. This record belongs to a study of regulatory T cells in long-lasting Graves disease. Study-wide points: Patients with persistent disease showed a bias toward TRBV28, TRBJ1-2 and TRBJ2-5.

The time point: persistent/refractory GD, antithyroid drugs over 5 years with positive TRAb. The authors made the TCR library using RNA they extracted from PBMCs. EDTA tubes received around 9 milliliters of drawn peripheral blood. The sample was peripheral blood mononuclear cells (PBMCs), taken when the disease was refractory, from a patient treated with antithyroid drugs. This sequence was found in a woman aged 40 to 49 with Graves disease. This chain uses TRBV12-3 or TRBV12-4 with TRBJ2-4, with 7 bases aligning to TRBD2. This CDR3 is CASTIYGGGQETQYF. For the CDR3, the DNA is TGTGCCAGCACCATATATGGGGGGGGTCAAGAGACCCAATACTTC.